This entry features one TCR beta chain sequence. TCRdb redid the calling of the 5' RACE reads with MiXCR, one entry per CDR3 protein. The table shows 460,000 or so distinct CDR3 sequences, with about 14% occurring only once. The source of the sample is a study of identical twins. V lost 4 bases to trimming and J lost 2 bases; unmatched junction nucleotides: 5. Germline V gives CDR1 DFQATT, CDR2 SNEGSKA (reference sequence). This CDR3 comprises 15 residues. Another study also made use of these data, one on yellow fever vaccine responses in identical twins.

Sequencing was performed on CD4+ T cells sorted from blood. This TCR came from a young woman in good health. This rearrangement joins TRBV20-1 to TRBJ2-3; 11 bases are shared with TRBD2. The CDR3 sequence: CSATPGLAATDTQYF. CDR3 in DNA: TGCAGTGCTACGCCGGGACTAGCGGCCACAGATACGCAGTATTTT.